A single sample is the source of the 2 T cell receptor beta chains below, sequenced in a study of cytomegalovirus exposure and HLA in healthy donors. Primers included in the PCR were 60 Vbeta and 13 Jbeta primers. The data were produced by immunoSEQ multiplex PCR, yet TCRdb's version contains in-frame clones alone and is incomplete. The sample yields 150,000 or so clones, approximately 69% seen once. Source material: PBMCs. The receptors were gathered from a young man in good health and CMV-seronegative.

The chain carries TRBV28 and TRBJ1-2, with 8 bases lining up with TRBD1. Germline lookup yields CDR1 MDHEN and CDR2 SYDVKM. The CDR3 is made up of 17 amino acids. The V segment lost 6 bases and the J segment 2 bases; nucleotides outside the gene matches: 14. The CDR3 spells CASSSTKTGGANYGYTF. The CDR3 coding sequence is TGTGCCAGCAGCTCCACTAAAACAGGGGGGGCCAACTATGGCTACACCTTC.

The CDR3 DNA reads TGCGCCAGCAGCTTAGGACAGGGACTTATGAACACTGAAGCTTTCTTT. Its protein is CASSLGQGLMNTEAFF. The V and J genes are TRBV5-1 and TRBJ1-1; the match to TRBD1 covers 8 bases. The V segment lost 2 bases and the J segment 0 bases; nucleotides outside the gene matches: 6. The germline V gene encodes CDR1 SGHRS and CDR2 YFSETQ. CDR3 length: 16 residues.